A single sample is the source of the 8 T cell receptor beta chains below, sequenced in a study of OX40 agonist ivuxolimab in advanced cancers. Sequencing used immunoSEQ multiplex PCR; TCRdb keeps in-frame clones, though not all of them. The table lists about 25,000 clones, approximately 86% of them singletons. The material was CD4+ or CD8+ T cells sorted from blood, obtained in a trial of the OX40 agonist ivuxolimab. Receptors originate from an adult with an advanced solid tumor such as melanoma, head and neck, liver or kidney cancer.

In this sample, this clone turned up a few times. V is TRBV19 and J is TRBJ2-1; the D gene could be TRBD1 or TRBD2 (5 bases each). The CDR3 has 12 residues. Deletions cut 2 bases from V and 7 bases from J, with 6 bases between. Germline V gene lookup returns CDR1 LNHDA and CDR2 SQIVND (reference sequence). DNA for the CDR3: TGTGCCAGTAGTATATGGGGGAATGAGCAGTTCTTC. It specifies CASSIWGNEQFF. The entire variable domain, with the rest obtained from reference TRBV19 and TRBJ2-1, is as follows: DGGITQSPKYLFRKEGQNVTLSCEQNLNHDAMYWYRQDPGQGLRLIYYSQIVNDFQKGDIAEGYSVSREKKESFPLTVTSAQKNPTAFYLCASSIWGNEQFFGPGTRLTVL.

The chain has TRBV29-1 and TRBJ2-6; D is undetermined. The V end was cut by 4 bases, the J end by 4 bases, with 5 bases between. The CDR3 spans 12 residues. Germline lookup yields CDR1 SQVTM and CDR2 ANQGSEA. CDR3 region: CSVVSGANVLTF. The CDR3 bases are TGCAGCGTTGTGTCCGGGGCCAACGTCCTGACTTTC.

The chain employs TRBV7-2 and TRBJ2-1; weak D call: TRBD2 (5 bases). Germline CDR1 and CDR2: SGHTA and FQGNSA. The V end lost 1 base, the J end lost 8 bases, and 15 bases lay between the germline ends. The length of the CDR3 is 15 residues. The CDR3 is CASSLGASWSDEQFF. The CDR3 region has the DNA TGTGCCAGCAGCTTAGGGGCTAGCTGGAGTGATGAGCAGTTCTTC.

CDR3 in DNA: TGTGCCAGCAAGTTAGCGGGGGCAAATGAGCAGTTCTTC. Translated, it gives CASKLAGANEQFF. The chain carries TRBV2 and TRBJ2-1, with TRBD2 matching 9 bases. This CDR3 has 13 amino acids. Germline-derived CDR1 and CDR2 are SNHLY and FYNNEI. J gave up 7 bases and V 7 bases, and 5 bases lay outside the gene matches. Full variable domain (remainder filled in from reference TRBV2 and TRBJ2-1): EPEVTQTPSHQVTQMGQEVILRCVPISNHLYFYWYRQILGQKVEFLVSFYNNEISEKSEIFDDQFSVERPDGSNFTLKIRSTKLEDSAMYFCASKLAGANEQFFGPGTRLTVL.

Concerning this clone: At one of its ends the junction is not consistent with the germline gene, which may arise from a read error. The rearrangement uses TRBV5-4 and TRBJ2-1; 13 positions agree with TRBD2. Per germline, CDR1 SGHNT and CDR2 YYREEE (reference sequence). The CDR3 sequence is 17 residues long. DNA for the CDR3: TGCGCCAGCAGCCCCGCACTAGCGGGAGGGCCTTACAATGAGCAGTTCTTC. It yields the protein CASSPALAGGPYNEQFF.

This clone came up a few times. The J gene is TRBJ2-1, the V gene TRBV15; TRBD1 agrees at 8 bases. The CDR3 spans 16 residues. The J segment lost 6 bases and the V segment lost 5 bases, leaving 12 bases of the junction unmatched. The germline CDR1 and CDR2 sequences are LNHNV and YYDKDF (reference sequence). CDR3 protein: CATSRFRGQVANEQFF. In nucleotides, the CDR3 is TGTGCCACCAGCCGCTTCCGGGGACAGGTGGCCAATGAGCAGTTCTTC.

V usage is TRBV4-1 and J usage is TRBJ2-7; tentatively, D is TRBD2 (5 bases). V lost 1 base to trimming and J lost 2 bases, with 12 bases between them. The CDR3 spans 15 residues. The germline V gene has CDR1 MGHRA and CDR2 YSYEKL. The CDR3 protein is CASSQGPGSTYEQYF. DNA for the CDR3: TGCGCCAGCAGCCAAGGGCCGGGATCTACCTACGAGCAGTACTTC.

The J gene is TRBJ1-3, the V gene TRBV15; 8 nucleotides line up with TRBD1. CDR3 length: 17 residues. CDR1 and CDR2 from the germline V gene are LNHNV and YYDKDF (reference sequence). J gave up 0 bases and V 8 bases, and 12 bases lay outside the gene matches. The CDR3 DNA is TGTGCCACCTACGGGACAGGTTATAGGAGCTCTGGAAACACCATATATTTT. Translated, it gives CATYGTGYRSSGNTIYF. The complete variable domain, with remaining parts taken from reference TRBV15 and TRBJ1-3, reads DAMVIQNPRYQVTQFGKPVTLSCSQTLNHNVMYWYQQKSSQAPKLLFHYYDKDFNNEADTPDNFQSRRPNTSFCFLDIRSPGLGDTAMYLCATYGTGYRSSGNTIYFGEGSWLTVV.